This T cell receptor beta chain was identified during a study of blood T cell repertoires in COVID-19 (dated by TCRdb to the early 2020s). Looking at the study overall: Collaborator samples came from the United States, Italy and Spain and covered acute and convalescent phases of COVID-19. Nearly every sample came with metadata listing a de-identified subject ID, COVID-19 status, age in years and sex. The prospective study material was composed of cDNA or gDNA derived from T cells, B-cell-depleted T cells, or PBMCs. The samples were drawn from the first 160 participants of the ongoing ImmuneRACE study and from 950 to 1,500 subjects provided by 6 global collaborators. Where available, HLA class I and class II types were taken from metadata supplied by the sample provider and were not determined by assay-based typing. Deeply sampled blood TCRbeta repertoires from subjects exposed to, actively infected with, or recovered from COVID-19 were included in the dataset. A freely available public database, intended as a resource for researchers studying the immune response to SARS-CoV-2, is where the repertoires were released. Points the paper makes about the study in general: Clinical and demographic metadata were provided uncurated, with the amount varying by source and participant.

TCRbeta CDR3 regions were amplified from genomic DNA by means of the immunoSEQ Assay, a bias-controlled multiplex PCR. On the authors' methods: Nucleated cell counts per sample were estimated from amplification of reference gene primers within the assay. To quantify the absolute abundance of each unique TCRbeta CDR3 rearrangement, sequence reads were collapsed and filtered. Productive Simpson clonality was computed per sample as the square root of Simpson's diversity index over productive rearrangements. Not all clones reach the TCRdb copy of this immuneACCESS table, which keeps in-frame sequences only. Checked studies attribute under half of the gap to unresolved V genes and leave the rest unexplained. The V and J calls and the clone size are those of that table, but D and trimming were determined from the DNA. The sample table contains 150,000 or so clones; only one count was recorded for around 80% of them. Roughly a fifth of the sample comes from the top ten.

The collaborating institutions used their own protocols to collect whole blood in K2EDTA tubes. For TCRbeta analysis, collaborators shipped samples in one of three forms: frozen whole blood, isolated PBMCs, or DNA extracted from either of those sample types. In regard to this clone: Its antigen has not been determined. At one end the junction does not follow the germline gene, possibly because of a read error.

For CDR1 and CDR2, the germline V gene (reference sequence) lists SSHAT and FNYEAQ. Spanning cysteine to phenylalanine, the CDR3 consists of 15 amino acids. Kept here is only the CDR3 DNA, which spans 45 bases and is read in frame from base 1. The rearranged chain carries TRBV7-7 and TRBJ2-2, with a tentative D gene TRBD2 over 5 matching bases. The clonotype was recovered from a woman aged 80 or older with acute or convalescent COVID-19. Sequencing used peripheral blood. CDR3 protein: CASSWAAHRGGELFF. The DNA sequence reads TGTGCTAGCAGCTGGGCGGCGCACCGAGGGGGGGAGCTGTTTTTT.